Sequencing of this TCR beta chain was carried out in a study of T cell responses to AZD1222 COVID-19 vaccine (dated by TCRdb to the early 2020s). Context from the whole study: A total of 233 trial participants underwent TCR sequencing, of whom some 210 received two doses of AZD1222 and some 25 received two doses of the MenACWY control vaccine. Trial participants were enrolled by age into 18-55, 56-69 and 70-plus year subgroups, with roughly 160, 29 and 62 TCR-sequenced participants respectively. What the study reported, not specific to this receptor: Conclusions about previously exposed vaccinees are limited, since just 5 to 7 AZD1222 recipients were seropositive for SARS-CoV-2 at baseline. In the small 56-69-year group, the increase in depth fell short of significance, most likely because of low power. Participants were mostly white British, with more females than males. The authors suggested clonal diversity may have been underestimated. Because no day 14 peak-response samples were available, repertoires were characterized only after the peak T cell response. Nearly half of unique spike-specific TCRs reportedly recognized epitopes outside regions mutated in the B.1.351 and B.1.1.7 variants. Vaccine-associated CD4 TCRs spanned the whole spike protein, with dominant responses in regions 160-218 and 743-854. A significant rise in spike-specific TCR breadth and depth was observed after two AZD1222 doses relative to day 0 and relative to MenACWY recipients.

CDR1 and CDR2 were assigned from the germline V gene (reference sequence) as LGHDT and YNNKEL. From cysteine to phenylalanine, the CDR3 is 12 amino acids long. Only the CDR3 region is kept as DNA, spanning 36 bases read in frame from base 1. V is trimmed back by 4 bases and J by 13 bases, and the junction contains 4 bases that no gene match accounts for. The CDR3 regions of human TCRbeta chains were subjected to immunosequencing. Under the source paper's analysis protocol: TCRs in the repertoires were matched against a reference library of SARS-CoV-2-specific TCRs that had been generated with the MIRA antigen-specificity platform. Breadth was defined as the fraction of unique TCRs that were SARS-CoV-2-associated. Depth was defined as the fraction of total T cells that were SARS-CoV-2-associated. Using the MIRA data, each spike-specific TCR was assigned both to the spike region to which the TCR was reactive and to a CD4 or CD8 class. Log10-transformed breadth and depth values were compared by one-way ANOVA with Sidak's multiple comparisons tests. TCRdb carries this immuneACCESS record with in-frame sequences only. Its versions omit some clonotypes, under half of them owing to an unresolved V gene in the studies checked, with the rest unexplained. That table supplies the V and J calls and clone size; D and trimming were determined from the DNA. The sample table holds approximately 130,000 clones, of which roughly nine tenths were seen once. The top ten clones comprise around 9.5% of the sample.

With respect to this clone: This clone's antigen is unknown. Qualities for individual bases were not recorded, and no much larger clone is one base off.

Per the publication, the time point label means: about 28 days (+/-7) after the second vaccine dose. AZD1222 recipients given second doses at about 4 weeks or at about 12 weeks were pooled, since spike-specific TCR depth and breadth were not found to differ between the two schedules. Vaccinee samples were obtained from the UK trials COV001 and COV002, which included a single-blind randomized controlled phase 2/3 trial of AZD1222 (ChAdOx1 nCoV-19) in healthy adults. Trial participant PBMC samples were collected at day 0 and day 28 after the second dose for TCRbeta chain sequencing. The chain was built from TRBV3-1 (or the pseudogene TRBV3-2) and TRBJ1-5, with 10 junctional bases fitting TRBD1. The receptor comes from an adult who received the AZD1222 COVID-19 vaccine. The sample here was peripheral blood, taken 28 days after the second AZD1222 dose. CDR3 region: CASSRGTGVQHF. The DNA is as follows: TGTGCCAGCAGCCGAGGGACAGGGGTTCAGCATTTT.